The 13 T cell receptor beta chains below come from one sample, sequenced in a study of T cells after yellow fever vaccination. TCRdb ran MiXCR on the 5' RACE reads and lists one entry per CDR3 protein. The profile shows around 610,000 distinct CDR3 sequences, roughly 13% of them singletons. The sequences come from PBMCs, collected on the day of the yellow fever booster vaccination. The receptors originated from a man aged 25-45 years who received the YFV17D yellow fever vaccine.

The CDR3 DNA reads as TGTGCCAGCAGCCCCCGACAGGGAAGGGAGACCCAGTACTTC. Protein sequence: CASSPRQGRETQYF. The chain recombines TRBV7-2 with TRBJ2-5; 7 nucleotides match TRBD1. The CDR3 is 14 amino acids. Losses at the gene ends were 5 bases for V and 5 bases for J; bases not matched to a gene: 8. Germline-derived CDR1 and CDR2 are SGHTA and FQGNSA.

Only one count was recorded for this clonotype. The chain recombines TRBV5-5 with TRBJ1-5; 12 nucleotides align to TRBD1. Per the germline V gene, CDR1 is SGHKS and CDR2 is YYEKEE (reference sequence). The CDR3 spans 15 residues. Unmatched junction bases numbered 8, after V lost 4 bases and J lost 9 bases. In DNA form, the CDR3 reads TGTGCCAGCAGCATTCGGGGACAGGGGGCGAGGCCCCAGCATTTT. This translates into CASSIRGQGARPQHF.

This clonotype has ten or more counts. The rearrangement uses TRBV28 and TRBJ2-7; TRBD2 aligns across 12 bases. J lost 0 bases, V lost 5 bases, and 2 bases had no gene match. The CDR3 has 15 amino acids. Germline assignment: CDR1 MDHEN and CDR2 SYDVKM. The CDR3 loop is CASSPSGRASYEQYF. Written as DNA, the CDR3 is TGTGCCAGCAGTCCTAGCGGGAGGGCCTCCTACGAGCAGTACTTC.

The chain carries TRBV12-3 or TRBV12-4 and TRBJ2-1, with D perhaps TRBD1 (6 bases). The CDR3 is 15 residues long. Trimming took 6 bases from V and 0 from J, leaving 12 bases between them. This CDR3 is CASSYQGFSYNEQFF. The DNA of the CDR3 is TGTGCCAGCAGCTACCAGGGGTTCTCCTACAATGAGCAGTTCTTC.

This sequence joins TRBV12-3 or TRBV12-4 and TRBJ2-1; 7 bases line up with TRBD2. Germline trimming cut 3 bases from V and 4 bases from J; bases unmatched to any gene: 15. The CDR3 contains 18 residues. The CDR3 protein is CASSLAKSGTIRYNEQFF. The CDR3 region has the DNA TGTGCCAGCAGTTTGGCCAAATCCGGGACTATCAGATACAATGAGCAGTTCTTC.

The table lists this clonotype with a few counts. The junction does not match germline at one end; this may be a read error. The chain has TRBV6-2 or TRBV6-3 and TRBJ2-7; D not resolved. The length of the CDR3 is 12 residues. Per the germline V gene, CDR1 is MNHEY and CDR2 is SVGEGT. The CDR3, as DNA: TGTGCCAGCAGTTACATCTCCCACGAGCAGTACTTC. Encoded protein: CASSYISHEQYF.

This clonotype was counted between two and nine times. This chain links TRBV12-5 with TRBJ2-1; perhaps TRBD1 as D (5 bases). The CDR3 loop spans 14 amino acids. The V end was cut by 6 bases, the J end by 3 bases, with 12 bases between. Per germline, CDR1 LGHNT and CDR2 FRNRAP. CDR3 region: CASGQQGVYNEQFF. CDR3 in DNA: TGTGCTAGTGGGCAGCAGGGTGTCTACAATGAGCAGTTCTTC. The full variable domain, in which reference TRBV12-5 and TRBJ2-1 provide the parts outside the CDR3, is DARVTQTPRHKVTEMGQEVTMRCQPILGHNTVFWYRQTMMQGLELLAYFRNRAPLDDSGMPKDRFSAEMPDATLATLKIQPSEPRDSAVYFCASGQQGVYNEQFFGPGTRLTVL.

In this sample, this clonotype turned up many times. As DNA, the CDR3 is TGTGCCAGCACCGGGGACTGGGGCACTGAAGCTTTCTTT. Translating it yields CASTGDWGTEAFF. The chain couples TRBV2 to TRBJ1-1; tentatively, D is TRBD1 (5 bases). CDR3 length: 13 amino acids. V gave up 7 bases and J gave up 4 bases, with 13 bases separating them. Per the germline V gene, CDR1 is SNHLY and CDR2 is FYNNEI.

This clonotype was counted a few times. The gene calls are TRBV24-1 and TRBJ2-1; D perhaps matches TRBD1 (7 bases). V lost 4 bases, J lost 8 bases, and 20 bases lay in between. Per the germline V gene, CDR1 is KGHDR and CDR2 is SFDVKD. The CDR3 is 16 residues long. This chain's CDR3 is CATSDGRGVLVDEQFF. For the CDR3, the DNA is TGTGCCACCAGTGACGGCAGGGGGGTTTTGGTCGATGAGCAGTTCTTC.

This clonotype was counted only a few times. The chain is built from TRBV28 and TRBJ1-2, with D unclear. V dropped 5 bases and J dropped 3 bases, with 10 bases sitting between them. The CDR3 covers 13 residues. CDR1 MDHEN and CDR2 SYDVKM come from the germline V gene. The CDR3 DNA sequence: TGTGCCAGCAGTCCTTCTCAGTACTATGGCTACACCTTC. Amino acid sequence: CASSPSQYYGYTF.

This clonotype was seen a few times. This chain links TRBV7-9 with TRBJ2-7; D call uncertain. Trimming took off 1 base at V and 3 bases at J, with 13 bases between the two ends. The CDR3 extends over 15 amino acids. Germline lookup yields CDR1 SEHNR and CDR2 FQNEAQ (reference sequence). The CDR3 DNA sequence: TGTGCCAGCAGCTTAGACTCGGGCACGATCTACGAGCAGTACTTC. Encoded protein: CASSLDSGTIYEQYF.

The genes are TRBV20-1 and TRBJ2-1; D possibly uses TRBD1 or TRBD2 (5 bases each). V lost 5 bases, J lost 8 bases, and 16 bases lay in between. Germline CDR1 and CDR2: DFQATT and SNEGSKA (reference sequence). This CDR3 has 13 amino acids. The CDR3 reads CSAPPGTSDEQFF. As DNA, the CDR3 is TGCAGTGCTCCCCCTGGGACGAGCGATGAGCAGTTCTTC.

V is TRBV9 and J is TRBJ1-2; possibly TRBD1 for D (5 bases). V shed 3 bases and J shed 13 bases, with 16 bases lying between them. From germline, CDR1 is SGDLS and CDR2 YYNGEE. This CDR3 region has 12 residues. The CDR3 coding sequence is TGTGCCAGCAGCGCGATCCGGGACGGTCTCACCTTC. It is translated as CASSAIRDGLTF.